The clone carrying this TCR beta chain is a singleton in its sample. Its antigen is undetermined. This sample includes further DNA sequences coding for the same CDR3. These data belong to a study of shared clonotypes between healthy human individuals. Overall study results and limits: Generally, naive subsets came out with larger estimated richness than memory subsets.

The CDR3 is 13 residues long. Germline CDR1 is SEHNR and CDR2 is FQNEAQ (reference sequence). V gave up 6 bases and J gave up 5 bases, with 13 bases separating them. The naive CD8 subset, CD45RO-negative cells positively selected for CCR7, excluded terminally differentiated effector memory CD45RA+ cells. An even split of each subset's genomic DNA across several immunoSEQ plates was performed. TCRdb's copy holds only in-frame clones and misses some; the assay was immunoSEQ multiplex PCR. The sample lists 1.5 million to 2.5 million clones; about 95% were seen once. The origin of this receptor is a man between 18 and 35 years old in good health. Sequencing used naive CD8+ T cells sorted from blood. The chain combines TRBV7-9 with TRBJ1-1; D may be TRBD1 (5 bases). CDR3 bases: TGTGCCAGCAGTTATAGGGGAGGGACTGAAGCTTTCTTT. Translation: CASSYRGGTEAFF. Variable domain in full (rest from reference TRBV7-9 and TRBJ1-1): DTGVSQNPRHKITKRGQNVTFRCDPISEHNRLYWYRQTLGQGPEFLTYFQNEAQLEKSRLLSDRFSAERPKGSFSTLEIQRTEQGDSAMYLCASSYRGGTEAFFGQGTRLTVV.